These 25 T cell receptor gamma chains were sequenced from one sample in a study of Vδ1+ human thymocytes. These TCRs' antigens remain unknown. Study-wide results and caveats: Thymic TRG and TRD repertoires appeared highly polyclonal.

Sequences come from RNA converted to cDNA by reverse transcription. Pooled V-gene forward primers with one constant-region reverse primer generated the CDR3 amplicons by multiplex PCR. TCRdb made new clone calls on the multiplex PCR reads using CATT. The sample contains 36,000 or so gamma-chain clones, 20% of which appear only once. What was sequenced was Vdelta1+ gamma-delta thymocytes from the thymus. Subset: FACS-sorted CD3+ TCRalphabeta- TCRVdelta1+ TCRVdelta2- thymocytes. These receptors were taken from a girl younger than two who had congenital heart surgery.

This sequence joins TRGV3 and TRGJ1 or TRGJ2. Per the germline V gene, CDR1 is VTNTFY and CDR2 is YDVSTARD (reference sequence). With V trimmed by 2 bases and J by 3 bases, 10 bases remained unmatched. The CDR3 extends over 15 amino acids. CDR3: CATWDIPWFYYKKLF. The DNA for the CDR3 is TGTGCCACCTGGGACATACCGTGGTTTTATTATAAGAAACTCTTT.

The chain couples TRGV3 to TRGJ1 or TRGJ2. Germline lookup yields CDR1 VTNTFY and CDR2 YDVSTARD (reference sequence). Losses at the gene ends were 0 bases for V and 5 bases for J; bases not matched to a gene: 7. The CDR3 has 14 residues. CDR3 protein: CATWDRRRNYKKLF. As DNA, the CDR3 is TGTGCCACCTGGGACAGGCGGCGGAATTATAAGAAACTCTTT.

This clone came up a few times. This chain connects TRGV9 to TRGJ1 or TRGJ2. CDR3 length: 15 residues. Germline V gene lookup returns CDR1 GITISATS and CDR2 ISYDGTV (reference sequence). The V and J ends lost 3 bases and 0 bases, in that order; junction bases with no gene match: 8. The CDR3 is CALWESLSNYYKKLF. As DNA, the CDR3 is TGTGCCTTGTGGGAGTCACTCTCGAATTATTATAAGAAACTCTTT.

The rearrangement uses TRGV3 and TRGJP2. The ends lost 3 bases at V and 6 bases at J; junction bases unmatched: 13. The CDR3 is made up of 16 amino acids. The germline gives CDR1 VTNTFY, CDR2 YDVSTARD (reference sequence). The CDR3 spells CATWDGESGRDWIKTF. The CDR3 bases are TGTGCCACCTGGGACGGGGAATCTGGACGTGATTGGATCAAGACGTTT.

About this clone itself: The same CDR3 can be traced to other DNA sequences in this sample. The rearrangement uses TRGV4 and TRGJ1 or TRGJ2. The germline gives CDR1 EGSTGY, CDR2 YDSYTSSV. V was clipped by 1 base and J by 7 bases; unmatched bases: 7. The CDR3 is 13 amino acids. CDR3 sequence (DNA): TGTGCCACCTGGGATGGAATGGGGTATAAGAAACTCTTT. This codes for CATWDGMGYKKLF.

This chain joins TRGV3 and TRGJP2. The CDR3 has 17 residues. Germline lookup yields CDR1 VTNTFY and CDR2 YDVSTARD (reference sequence). Unmatched junction bases numbered 10, after V lost 3 bases and J lost 0 bases. For the CDR3, the DNA is TGTGCCACCTGGGACCGACGATATTATAGTAGTGATTGGATCAAGACGTTT. Encoded protein: CATWDRRYYSSDWIKTF.

V gene TRGV4 combines with J gene TRGJP2. Trimming removed 0 bases from V and 2 bases from J; junction bases left unmatched: 30. In germline, CDR1 is EGSTGY, CDR2 YDSYTSSV. CDR3 size: 24 residues. In DNA, the CDR3 is TGTGCCACCTGGGATGGGCCGAGGACTTCAAATTACCAGTCCATTCACAGTAGTGATTGGATCAAGACGTTT. Residues: CATWDGPRTSNYQSIHSSDWIKTF.

This clone was seen repeatedly, ten times or more. Distinct nucleotide sequences in the sample also encode this CDR3. This sequence joins TRGV9 and TRGJ1 or TRGJ2. V lost 2 bases and J lost 0; bases outside the gene matches: 4. CDR1 is GITISATS, CDR2 ISYDGTV, per germline (reference sequence). The CDR3 covers 14 residues. The DNA of the CDR3 is TGTGCCTTGTGGGAGGCTCCGAATTATTATAAGAAACTCTTT. This gives the protein CALWEAPNYYKKLF.

This clone showed up just a few times. V usage is TRGV9 and J usage is TRGJ1 or TRGJ2. The trim removed 0 bases at V and 6 bases at J, leaving 11 bases unmatched. Germline assignment: CDR1 GITISATS and CDR2 ISYDGTV (reference sequence). CDR3 length equals 15 residues. The CDR3 DNA sequence: TGTGCCTTGTGGGAGGTGCAAAATCGAAGTTATAAGAAACTCTTT. Its protein is CALWEVQNRSYKKLF.

Comment on this clone: This specimen includes other DNA sequences encoding the same CDR3. The chain uses TRGV2 and TRGJ1 or TRGJ2. Germline V gene data show CDR1 as EGSNGY and CDR2 as YDSYNSKV. The CDR3 spans 13 residues. V lost 1 base, J lost 4 bases, and 4 bases stayed unmatched. CDR3 DNA: TGTGCCACCTGGGACGGTATCTATTATAAGAAACTCTTT. Encoded protein: CATWDGIYYKKLF.

This clone appeared a few times. V is TRGV2 and J is TRGJ1 or TRGJ2. The CDR3 totals 11 residues. With 9 bases clipped from V and 3 bases from J, the junction kept 5 bases outside the gene matches. CDR1 and CDR2 (germline): EGSNGY, YDSYNSKV. CDR3 bases: TGTGCCACCCGACGTTATTATAAGAAACTCTTT. It yields the protein CATRRYYKKLF.

A remark on this clone: One junction end disagrees with the germline gene, perhaps due to a read error. The chain is built from TRGV2 and TRGJ1 or TRGJ2. The CDR3 spans 13 residues. Germline V gene lookup returns CDR1 EGSNGY and CDR2 YDSYNSKV. Here the CDR3 reads CAAWDGRELMKLF. CDR3 in DNA: TGTGCCGCCTGGGACGGGCGGGAGCTGATGAAACTCTTT.

The genes are TRGV9 and TRGJ1 or TRGJ2. V trimming: 3 bases; J trimming: 7 bases; junction bases outside the gene matches: 18. This CDR3 is 16 amino acids long. Germline values: CDR1 GITISATS, CDR2 ISYDGTV (reference sequence). CDR3 coding DNA: TGTGCCTTGTGGGAGTTCGGCCCCCAGAGTGGGTATAAGAAACTCTTT. Amino acid sequence: CALWEFGPQSGYKKLF.

Note on this clone: The germline gene is not matched at one end of the junction; a read error may be the cause. The chain uses TRGV4 and TRGJ1 or TRGJ2. CDR3 length: 13 amino acids. In germline, CDR1 is EGSTGY, CDR2 YDSYTSSV. The CDR3 bases are TGTACCACCTGGGAGGAGAGTGATGATAAGAAACTCTTT. As protein: CTTWEESDDKKLF.

This clone is medium-sized in the sample. At the DNA level, this CDR3 is encoded by other sequences in the same sample as well. The V gene is TRGV2, the J gene TRGJ1 or TRGJ2. V lost 0 bases to trimming and J lost 4 bases; unmatched junction nucleotides: 6. The CDR3 length is 14 residues. The germline CDR1 and CDR2 sequences are EGSNGY and YDSYNSKV. CDR3 nucleotides: TGTGCCACCTGGGACGGGCCAGGGTATTATAAGAAACTCTTT. It encodes CATWDGPGYYKKLF.

About this clone: One end of the junction does not line up with germline, which may come from a read error. The chain has TRGV8 and TRGJ1 or TRGJ2. The V gene's germline CDR1 is VENAVY and CDR2 YDSYNSRV. The CDR3 contains 13 residues. The CDR3 here is CATWERYYYKKLF. In nucleotides, the CDR3 is TGTGCCACTTGGGAGCGTTATTATTATAAGAAACTCTTT.

The rearrangement links TRGV2 to TRGJP2. The CDR3 loop spans 13 amino acids. Trimming took 0 bases from V and 15 from J; bases not matched to a gene: 10. The germline V gene has CDR1 EGSNGY and CDR2 YDSYNSKV. The CDR3 DNA follows: TGTGCCACCTGGGACGGGCCTGTACTGTTCAAGACGTTT. As protein: CATWDGPVLFKTF.

With respect to this clone: A much larger clone is a single base away; this may be a read error. This specimen includes other DNA sequences encoding the same CDR3. The chain recombines TRGV2 with TRGJP2. There are 14 residues in the CDR3. From germline, CDR1 is EGSNGY and CDR2 YDSYNSKV. V lost 0 bases to trimming and J lost 5 bases; unmatched junction nucleotides: 3. This chain's CDR3 is CATWDGRSDWIKTF. For the CDR3, the DNA is TGTGCCACCTGGGACGGGAGGAGTGATTGGATCAAGACGTTT.

This clone was detected only a few times. The J gene is TRGJ1 or TRGJ2, the V gene TRGV4. The trim removed 4 bases at V and 12 bases at J, leaving 15 bases unmatched. CDR1 and CDR2 from the germline V gene are EGSTGY and YDSYTSSV. The CDR3 is 13 residues long. The CDR3 coding sequence is TGTGCCACCTGGGACGGCCCCAATATTGGGAAACTCTTT. Translating it yields CATWDGPNIGKLF.

As regards this clone: This sample includes further DNA sequences coding for the same CDR3. V is TRGV2 and J is TRGJP2. The germline CDR1 and CDR2 sequences are EGSNGY and YDSYNSKV. The CDR3 runs to 15 residues. V lost 0 bases to trimming and J lost 2 bases; unmatched junction nucleotides: 3. The CDR3 DNA follows: TGTGCCACCTGGGACGGGCTAAGTAGTGATTGGATCAAGACGTTT. Amino acid sequence: CATWDGLSSDWIKTF.

The chain is built from TRGV9 and TRGJ1 or TRGJ2. The V and J ends lost 2 bases and 12 bases, in that order; junction bases with no gene match: 10. CDR3 length: 12 amino acids. From germline, CDR1 is GITISATS and CDR2 ISYDGTV (reference sequence). CDR3 loop: CALWEGHTWKLF. For the CDR3, the DNA is TGTGCCTTGTGGGAGGGACATACATGGAAACTCTTT.

Concerning this clone itself: Germline and junction disagree at one end, which may indicate a read error. The V call is TRGV4, the J call TRGJ1 or TRGJ2. The CDR3 sequence is 11 residues long. Germline V CDR1 and CDR2: EGSTGY, YDSYTSSV. The CDR3 bases are TGTGCCACTTGGGAGCATTATAAGAAACTCTTT. Amino acids: CATWEHYKKLF.

This clone was observed a few times. The chain carries TRGV9 and TRGJ1 or TRGJ2. Germline-derived CDR1 and CDR2 are GITISATS and ISYDGTV (reference sequence). The CDR3 spans 12 residues. The ends lost 9 bases at V and 10 bases at J; junction bases unmatched: 15. For the CDR3, the DNA is TGTGCCTTGACCTCCTCACTTCGGAAGAAACTCTTT. Encoded protein: CALTSSLRKKLF.

Worth noting for this clone: A read error may be the cause here, since a much bigger clone is one base away. The V gene is TRGV9, the J gene TRGJ1 or TRGJ2. V lost 2 bases and J lost 0; bases outside the gene matches: 4. The length of the CDR3 is 14 residues. From germline, CDR1 is GITISATS and CDR2 ISYDGTV (reference sequence). The CDR3 here is CALWEDTNYYKKLF. In DNA form, the CDR3 reads TGTGCCTTGTGGGAGGATACGAATTATTATAAGAAACTCTTT.

In this sample, this clone turned up a few times. This CDR3 is also generated by other DNA sequences in the sample. The V and J genes are TRGV9 and TRGJ1 or TRGJ2. CDR3 length: 11 residues. The V and J ends lost 2 bases and 10 bases, in that order; junction bases with no gene match: 5. CDR1 and CDR2 from the germline V gene are GITISATS and ISYDGTV (reference sequence). CDR3 nucleotide sequence: TGTGCCTTGTGGGAGGGACTGAAGAAACTCTTT. It is translated as CALWEGLKKLF.